This T cell receptor (beta chain) was observed in a study of shared clonotypes between healthy human individuals. CD8 cells regarded as naive lacked CD45RO, were positively chosen for CCR7, and omitted terminally differentiated effector memory CD45RA+ cells. Clones were read by immunoSEQ multiplex PCR, and TCRdb kept only the in-frame ones, dropping some. The table lists some 2,000,000 clones, approximately 94% of them singletons. V gave up 8 bases and J gave up 1 base, with 11 bases separating them. CDR3 length: 13 amino acids. Germline V gives CDR1 WSHSY, CDR2 SAAADI. This sequence originates from a young man in good health. The sequencing input was naive CD8+ T cells sorted from blood. The rearrangement links TRBV10-2 to TRBJ1-1; D is perhaps TRBD1 (5 bases). This chain's CDR3 is CASLGTGNTEAFF. CDR3 nucleotides: TGCGCCAGCTTGGGGACGGGGAACACTGAAGCTTTCTTT.